These 22 T cell receptor beta chains were all obtained from the same sample, sequenced in a study of Graves' ophthalmopathy and Graves' hyperthyroidism. Amplifying from RNA transcripts, the study obtained TCR beta CDR3 regions. First-round RT-PCR used HTBI primers; second-round multiplex PCR followed. MiXCR was run by TCRdb on the multiplex PCR reads, yielding one entry per CDR3 protein. The sample lists over a million distinct CDR3 sequences; about two fifths were seen once. The sample comprised peripheral blood or thyroid tissue (not recorded which). Every receptor here comes from an adult man with Graves' hyperthyroidism.

Worth noting for this clonotype: At one of its ends the junction is not consistent with the germline gene, which may arise from a read error. The chain uses TRBV10-3 and TRBJ2-5, with TRBD2 identical over 10 bases. Germline V gene sequence: CDR1 ENHRY, CDR2 SYGVKD. The CDR3 contains 16 residues. CDR3 protein: CATSDFSSGRGETQYF. In DNA, the CDR3 is TGTGCCACCAGTGATTTCTCTAGCGGGAGAGGAGAGACCCAGTACTTC.

This clonotype was counted ten times or more. The rearrangement links TRBV7-8 to TRBJ1-1; D is unclear. The V and J ends lost 4 bases and 0 bases respectively, with 6 bases between them. CDR1 and CDR2 (germline): SGHVS, FQNEAQ. This CDR3 region has 13 residues. The CDR3 nucleotides are TGTGCCAGCAGCTCCCCACTGAACACTGAAGCTTTCTTT. It yields the protein CASSSPLNTEAFF.

This clonotype was detected only a few times. This chain uses TRBV5-1 with TRBJ1-1; tentative D call: TRBD1 (6 bases). The V gene lost 3 bases and the J gene lost 1 base, with 19 bases spanning the gap. CDR1 SGHRS and CDR2 YFSETQ come from the germline V gene. This CDR3 has 17 residues. The CDR3, as DNA: TGCGCCAGCAGCTCGGGTATCCTCGGGGGCTCGAACACTGAAGCTTTCTTT. It is translated as CASSSGILGGSNTEAFF.

The chain couples TRBV29-1 to TRBJ1-6; no reliable D call. Germline assignment: CDR1 SQVTM and CDR2 ANQGSEA. The CDR3 contains 14 residues. The germline V and J ends were trimmed by 2 bases and 8 bases, with 13 bases remaining between them. CDR3: CSVETRESDSPLHF. DNA for the CDR3: TGCAGCGTTGAAACTAGGGAGTCGGATTCACCCCTCCACTTT.

In its sample, this clonotype was seen many times. The chain carries TRBV7-6 and TRBJ1-1; D unresolved. This CDR3 is 13 amino acids long. In germline, CDR1 is SGHVS, CDR2 FNYEAQ. Between the trimmed V and J ends, which lost 2 bases and 3 bases, there was a span of 7 bases. The CDR3 coding sequence is TGTGCCAGCAGCTTAATTTTAGACACTGAAGCTTTCTTT. Translating gives CASSLILDTEAFF.

This clonotype was found a few times. V gene TRBV9 combines with J gene TRBJ2-3; D possibly corresponds to TRBD2 (6 bases). The CDR3 is made up of 15 amino acids. Trimming took 4 bases from V and 4 from J, leaving 16 bases between them. Germline loops: CDR1 SGDLS, CDR2 YYNGEE. CDR3 in amino acids: CASSPGGARSDTQYF. As DNA, the CDR3 is TGTGCCAGCAGCCCGGGCGGGGCGAGGTCAGATACGCAGTATTTT. Complete variable domain (other parts from reference TRBV9 and TRBJ2-3): DSGVTQTPKHLITATGQRVTLRCSPRSGDLSVYWYQQSLDQGLQFLIQYYNGEERAKGNILERFSAQQFPDLHSELNLSSLELGDSALYFCASSPGGARSDTQYFGPGTRLTVL.

V and J are TRBV19 and TRBJ2-5; perhaps D is TRBD1 or TRBD2 (5 bases each). V was trimmed by 9 bases and J by 3 bases, leaving 17 bases between them. CDR3 size: 14 residues. Per germline, CDR1 LNHDA and CDR2 SQIVND (reference sequence). The CDR3 sequence is CASSLRDAKETQYF. The DNA for the CDR3 is TGTGCCAGCAGCCTCCGGGACGCTAAAGAGACCCAGTACTTC.

There are many counts of this clonotype. V gene TRBV28 combines with J gene TRBJ1-2, with unresolved D. Per the germline V gene, CDR1 is MDHEN and CDR2 is SYDVKM. Trimming took off 8 bases at V and 3 bases at J, with 13 bases between the two ends. The CDR3 is 13 amino acids. The CDR3: CASQRNSYYGYTF. DNA of the CDR3: TGTGCCAGCCAAAGAAACTCTTACTATGGCTACACCTTC.

The genes are TRBV15 and TRBJ2-7, with D maybe TRBD1 (6 bases). This CDR3 spans 15 amino acids. Trimming shortened V by 0 bases and J by 0 bases, and 9 bases separated the two germline ends. Germline V gene data show CDR1 as LNHNV and CDR2 as YYDKDF (reference sequence). The CDR3, as DNA: TGTGCCACCAGCAGAGATTCGGACAGCTCCTACGAGCAGTACTTC. Translating gives CATSRDSDSSYEQYF.

In its sample, this clonotype was seen many times. J is TRBJ1-1 and V is TRBV29-1, with TRBD1 matching over 7 bases. The V gene end was trimmed by 8 bases and the J gene end by 5 bases; junction bases not matched to a gene: 11. The CDR3 spans 13 residues. Looked up from germline, CDR1 is SQVTM and CDR2 is ANQGSEA. The CDR3 nucleotides are TGCAGCTTCAGACAGGGAACGGGTACTGAAGCTTTCTTT. Amino acid sequence: CSFRQGTGTEAFF.

As concerns this clonotype: This may arise from a read error, as a much more abundant clone is one base away. The rearrangement joins TRBV10-3 to TRBJ1-1; a possible D gene is TRBD1 (6 bases). Germline lookup yields CDR1 ENHRY and CDR2 SYGVKD. V gave up 6 bases and J gave up 5 bases, with 13 bases separating them. This CDR3 contains 13 residues. CDR3 amino acids: CAIRTGSGTEAFF. Written as DNA, the CDR3 is TGTGCCATCAGAACAGGGTCTGGTACTGAAGCTTTCTTT.

The sample holds many counts of this clonotype. The chain has TRBV29-1 and TRBJ2-2; D remains ambiguous. Germline V gene lookup returns CDR1 SQVTM and CDR2 ANQGSEA. The CDR3 loop spans 11 amino acids. Trimming removed 4 bases at V and 7 bases at J, with 7 bases between. The CDR3 is CSVAVNGELFF. The CDR3 bases are TGCAGCGTTGCGGTAAACGGGGAGCTGTTTTTT.

This rearrangement joins TRBV27 to TRBJ2-5; either TRBD1 or TRBD2 may fit D (7 bases each). Germline loops: CDR1 MNHEY, CDR2 SMNVEV (reference sequence). Trimming took off 3 bases at V and 5 bases at J, with 16 bases between the two ends. CDR3 length equals 15 residues. Here the CDR3 reads CASSFGRGQSETQYF. The DNA of the CDR3 is TGTGCCAGCAGTTTTGGGAGGGGACAGTCGGAGACCCAGTACTTC.

The chain recombines TRBV6-6 with TRBJ1-2; possibly TRBD1 for D (5 bases). Germline V gives CDR1 MNHNY, CDR2 SVGAGI (reference sequence). The CDR3 has 13 residues. Trimming left V 5 bases short and J 2 bases short, with 9 bases between. Here the CDR3 reads CASSTRTNYGYTF. The CDR3 DNA reads as TGTGCCAGCAGTACCCGGACAAACTATGGCTACACCTTC.

The table lists this clonotype with many counts. V is TRBV19 and J is TRBJ1-1; D call uncertain. CDR3 length: 16 amino acids. The ends were cut back, 7 bases at V and 9 bases at J, with 27 bases in the middle. Germline V lookup: CDR1 LNHDA, CDR2 SQIVND (reference sequence). The CDR3: CASTYGPTGSAAKAFF. As DNA, the CDR3 is TGTGCCAGTACCTACGGCCCCACCGGGTCCGCAGCCAAAGCTTTCTTT.

There are many counts of this clonotype. The genes are TRBV25-1 and TRBJ1-1; perhaps TRBD1 as D (5 bases). The CDR3 runs 16 residues. V lost 2 bases and J 7 bases, leaving 20 bases between the germline ends. Germline V CDR1 and CDR2: MGHDK, SYGVNS. The DNA for the CDR3 is TGTGCCAGCAGTGAAAATCGAAGGGCAGGGTTTGATGAAGCTTTCTTT. It specifies CASSENRRAGFDEAFF.

This clonotype was counted many times. The chain carries TRBV19 and TRBJ1-1, with TRBD1 matching 7 bases. The V gene end was trimmed by 7 bases and the J gene end by 3 bases; junction bases not matched to a gene: 8. CDR3 length: 14 amino acids. The germline V gene has CDR1 LNHDA and CDR2 SQIVND (reference sequence). The CDR3 sequence is CASTVTGRDTEAFF. CDR3 DNA: TGTGCCAGTACCGTGACAGGGAGGGACACTGAAGCTTTCTTT. The full variable domain, with the rest looked up from reference TRBV19 and TRBJ1-1, is DGGITQSPKYLFRKEGQNVTLSCEQNLNHDAMYWYRQDPGQGLRLIYYSQIVNDFQKGDIAEGYSVSREKKESFPLTVTSAQKNPTAFYLCASTVTGRDTEAFFGQGTRLTVV.

This clonotype appeared many times. This chain joins TRBV7-2 and TRBJ1-2; D may be TRBD1 (5 bases). The CDR3 contains 14 residues. Trimming removed 3 bases from V and 6 bases from J, with 14 bases in between. CDR1 is SGHTA and CDR2 is FQGNSA in the germline V gene. The CDR3 is CASSFGSTGHGYTF. The CDR3 DNA sequence: TGTGCCAGCAGCTTTGGTTCCACGGGACATGGCTACACCTTC.

In the case of this clonotype: A much more abundant neighbour one base away suggests this may be a read error. The chain couples TRBV10-3 to TRBJ1-2; a possible D gene is TRBD1 (5 bases). The germline CDR1 and CDR2 sequences are ENHRY and SYGVKD. The length of the CDR3 is 13 residues. Trimming left V 2 bases short and J 8 bases short, with 12 bases between. The CDR3 here is CAISENPGRGYTF. As DNA, the CDR3 is TGTGCCATCAGTGAGAACCCGGGGCGCGGCTACACCTTC.

This clonotype was seen at least ten times. V is TRBV29-1 and J is TRBJ2-7; D unresolved. The CDR3 consists of 13 residues. Germline CDR1 and CDR2: SQVTM and ANQGSEA. V was cut by 7 bases and J by 3 bases, with 16 bases left in between. CDR3 bases: TGCAGCGCGAACACCCCGCCCATCTACGAGCAGTACTTC. This codes for CSANTPPIYEQYF.

This clonotype was seen a handful of times. The V call is TRBV4-1, the J call TRBJ2-7, with D hard to call. CDR1 and CDR2 (germline): MGHRA, YSYEKL. CDR3 length: 14 amino acids. V was cut by 4 bases and J by 7 bases, with 17 bases left in between. CDR3 region: CASSLQAFTMEQYF. As DNA, the CDR3 is TGCGCCAGCAGCCTGCAGGCGTTTACGATGGAGCAGTACTTC.

The rearrangement uses TRBV29-1 and TRBJ1-2; D is unclear. The ends were cut back, 4 bases at V and 2 bases at J, with 11 bases in the middle. CDR1 is SQVTM, CDR2 ANQGSEA, per germline. The CDR3 runs to 13 residues. The chain's CDR3 is CSVVTRDNYGYTF. Written as DNA, the CDR3 is TGCAGCGTTGTGACCAGAGACAACTATGGCTACACCTTC.